This TCR beta chain was retrieved from a study of T-cell reconstitution after alpha-beta-depleted transplantation in children. This CDR3 spans 16 amino acids. CDR1 is SGHDT and CDR2 is YYEEEE in the germline V gene. Trimming took 3 bases from V and 1 from J; bases not matched to a gene: 9. In the case of this clonotype: Its antigen is as yet unknown.

The TCRbeta library was prepared with unique molecular identifiers. TCRdb called the PCR reads again in MiXCR, with one record for every CDR3 protein. The sample carries about 540,000 distinct CDR3 sequences, more than 20% recorded once. Study-level results: Surviving recipient T cells and thymic progenitors underlay high day-60 TCRbeta diversity in some patients.

The sequence was collected from a boy under three years old with Wiskott-Aldrich syndrome, due to receive a stem cell transplant. The chain uses TRBV5-6 and TRBJ2-7; 8 bases are a match to TRBD1. This sample comprised PBMCs, obtained before TCRalphabeta/CD19-depleted stem cell transplant. Here the CDR3 DNA reads TGTGCCAGCAGCTGGGGCGGAGGGACAGGTTCCTACGAGCAGTACTTC. As protein: CASSWGGGTGSYEQYF.